This TCR beta chain originates from a study of a mutant IDH1 vaccine in newly diagnosed glioma. Overall study: Standard pretreatment was either radiotherapy, temozolomide, or, for most, radiochemotherapy with temozolomide. Study observations and caveats: Whatever changes occurred in top peripheral T cell clonotypes seemed unrelated to pseudoprogression.

Assay: immunoSEQ multiplex PCR; the TCRdb copy retains only in-frame clones and omits some. This sample has about 60,000 clones, with roughly 80% found just once. The time point is: week 35, safety follow-up. Vaccination comprised doses that each held 300 ug of mutant IDH1 20-mer peptide, plus topical imiquimod. Administration of eight vaccinations to patients took place in weeks 1, 3, 5, 7, 11, 15, 19, 23. New WHO grade 3 or 4 IDH1-mutant, ATRX-lost astrocytomas were present in all donors. In the case of this clone: The antigen remains unidentified.

The V gene lost 0 bases and the J gene lost 3 bases, with 11 bases spanning the gap. Germline CDR1 reads MNHEY; CDR2 reads SVGAGI. The CDR3 runs 15 residues. The sequence derives from a young man with glioma. Sample: PBMCs, taken from a glioma patient whose treatment included an IDH1 peptide vaccine. This chain joins TRBV6-5 and TRBJ1-2; possible D gene TRBD1, 5 bases. CDR3 bases: TGTGCCAGCAGTTACTCCGGGGGAAGATACTATGGCTACACCTTC. Translated, it gives CASSYSGGRYYGYTF.